This is a list of T cell receptor beta chains from one sample in a study of T cells expressing NK-cell markers. TCRdb reprocessed the 5' RACE reads and keeps a single row for each CDR3 protein, giving no DNA. The listing records 130,000 to 150,000 distinct CDR3 sequences. The sequenced material came from blood T cells: a sorted CD56 or NKG2C T cell subset, CD4+ or CD8+ T cells, or bulk PBMC T cells (not recorded which). These receptors all come from a man aged 18 to 29 in good health. The CDR3 runs from the conserved cysteine through the conserved F or W.

V gene,J gene,CDR3 protein
TRBV25-1,TRBJ1-4,CASSVAGYEKLFF
TRBV7-9,TRBJ1-5,CASSWGGDQPQHF
TRBV12-3/TRBV12-4,TRBJ2-1,CASRASGTSGEQFF
TRBV21-1,TRBJ2-2,CASDIRVGGELFF
TRBV7-9,TRBJ2-1,CASTLSGPHNEQFF
TRBV15,TRBJ2-1,CATSGKVGSGTSWDEQFF
TRBV4-1,TRBJ2-1,CASSQEWMEGTDYNEQFF
TRBV6-1,TRBJ2-1,CASSDISSNEQFF
TRBV5-6,TRBJ1-5,CASSLSGGNQPQHF
TRBV5-4,TRBJ1-1,CASSLTGGMTEAFF
TRBV28,TRBJ2-4,CASSLLDMTSERDIQYF
TRBV30,TRBJ1-6,CAWGEEDFYNNSPLHF
TRBV29-1,TRBJ1-5,CSVEGEDSNQPQHF
TRBV7-8,TRBJ2-1,CASSPTHHKNPGSSYNEQFF
TRBV4-2,TRBJ2-3,CASSSEGLAGETDTQYF
TRBV4-1,TRBJ2-1,CASSQTRSTNEQFF
TRBV24-1,TRBJ2-2,CATSDLRVSGELFF
TRBV28,TRBJ2-7,CASTGLADSYEQYF
TRBV6-2/TRBV6-3,TRBJ2-5,CASSYSWNGETQYF
TRBV11-3,TRBJ2-1,CASSLGAFPTSRHLYNEQFF
TRBV30,TRBJ1-2,CAWKGAGINYGYTF
TRBV7-9,TRBJ1-2,CASSKGESYGYTF
TRBV11-2,TRBJ2-1,CASSATSGSYNEQFF